This is a list of T cell receptor beta chains from one sample in a study of blood T cell repertoires in COVID-19. The data were produced by immunoSEQ multiplex PCR, yet TCRdb's version contains in-frame clones alone and is incomplete. The table includes fewer than 350,000 clones, about 85% detected once. What was sequenced was PBMCs or T cells enriched from blood (not recorded which). These receptor sequences come from a woman aged 25 to 39 who had been exposed to COVID-19. The CDR3 runs from the conserved cysteine through the conserved F or W. The D gene is left open where the match is weak. The listing skips clone size in some rows; elsewhere it reads once, few, many or a size class.

TRBJ1-3,TRBD1,TRBV5-6,once,TGTGCCAGCAGCTTGTGGGCAGGGGGCATCGGAAACACCATATATTTT,CASSLWAGGIGNTIYF
TRBJ2-7,TRBD2,TRBV9,NA,TGTGCCAGCAGCGGGGGAGGGCTCTACGAGCAGTACTTC,CASSGGGLYEQYF
TRBJ1-3,TRBD1,TRBV5-4,NA,TGTGCCAGCAGCGGGGGGGGACAGGGTGAAGCTGGAAACACCATATATTTT,CASSGGGQGEAGNTIYF
TRBJ1-1,TRBD1,TRBV19,NA,TGTGCCAGTAGTACGCTCGAGGGACAGGGGTCGACTTTCTTT,CASSTLEGQGSTFF
TRBJ1-4,TRBD1,TRBV5-4,NA,TGTGCCAGCAGCCGGACAGGGGTTAATGAAAAACTGTTTTTT,CASSRTGVNEKLFF
TRBJ2-2,TRBD1,TRBV2,NA,TGTGCCAGCAGTGAAAATCGGCCAGGGGGCACCGGGGAGCTGTTTTTT,CASSENRPGGTGELFF
TRBJ2-1,NA,TRBV5-1,NA,TGCGCCAGCAGCATGATAGCGGAGCTAGGGAATGAGCAGTTCTTC,CASSMIAELGNEQFF
TRBJ2-4,NA,TRBV20-1,few,TGCAGTGCTAGAGATCTAAACATTCAGTACTTC,CSARDLNIQYF
TRBJ2-5,TRBD2,TRBV2,NA,TGTGCCAGCAGTGGGACTAGCGGGGTGGCCCAAGAGACCCAGTACTTC,CASSGTSGVAQETQYF
TRBJ2-5,NA,TRBV3-1/TRBV3-2,once,TGTGCCAGCAGCCAGAGACAGTTGGGAAATATGGAGACCCAGTACTTC,CASSQRQLGNMETQYF
TRBJ1-5,NA,TRBV5-5,NA,TGTGCCAGCAGCTCCATAGGCGGGCATAGCAATCAGCCCCAGCATTTT,CASSSIGGHSNQPQHF
TRBJ2-4,TRBD2,TRBV10-3,once,TGTGCCATCAGTGAGTCAGGGCTAGCGGGGGGGTCCAAAAACATTCAGTACTTC,CAISESGLAGGSKNIQYF
TRBJ2-2,TRBD1,TRBV7-3,NA,TGTGCCAGCAGCATAACAGGGGGCTATACCGGGGAGCTGTTTTTT,CASSITGGYTGELFF
TRBJ2-5,TRBD1,TRBV5-1,few,TGCGCCAGCAGCAGGGGGACAGGAGAAGAGACCCAGTACTTC,CASSRGTGEETQYF
TRBJ1-1,TRBD1,TRBV5-1,NA,TGCGCCAGCAGCTTAATAGGGGGCGGAACTGAAGCTTTCTTT,CASSLIGGGTEAFF
TRBJ1-3,NA,TRBV6-5,few,TGTGCCAGCAAGTTACAGGGATCTGCGGGAAACACCATATATTTT,CASKLQGSAGNTIYF
TRBJ2-1,TRBD2,TRBV6-2/TRBV6-3,NA,TGTGCCAGCAGTTACTCGGTACTAGCGGGAGTGCAATCTTACAATGAGCAGTTCTTC,CASSYSVLAGVQSYNEQFF
TRBJ2-5,TRBD2,TRBV4-1,NA,TGCGCCAGCAGACCCCATGGGGGGGAGGGGGAGACCCAGTACTTC,CASRPHGGEGETQYF
TRBJ2-5,NA,TRBV28,NA,TGTGCCAGCAGTGGGCTAGGAGGAGAGACCCAGTACTTC,CASSGLGGETQYF
TRBJ2-7,NA,TRBV4-1,few,TGCGCCAGCAGCCACGATGGTGATAGATCCTACGAGCAGTACTTC,CASSHDGDRSYEQYF
TRBJ1-5,NA,TRBV21-1,NA,TGTGCCAGCAGCAATAAAACAGACGTCGGTTGGAATCAGCCCCAGCATTTT,CASSNKTDVGWNQPQHF
TRBJ2-2,TRBD1,TRBV2,NA,TGTGCCTGCCAGCTCGGACAGGGGGAGGCAGGGGAGCTGTTTTTT,CACQLGQGEAGELFF
TRBJ1-2,NA,TRBV5-6,NA,TGTGCCAGCAGACTAGACCGAGGCTATGGCTACACCTTC,CASRLDRGYGYTF
TRBJ2-7,NA,TRBV6-5,NA,TGTGCCAGCACCGAGGGGGTCACCTACTCCTACGAGCAGTACTTC,CASTEGVTYSYEQYF
TRBJ1-3,NA,TRBV7-3,NA,TGTGCCAGCAGCTTAAGCGCAGGGGCTGGAAACACCATATATTTT,CASSLSAGAGNTIYF
TRBJ2-7,NA,TRBV7-3,many,TGTGCCAGCAGCTTACACTACGAGCAGTACTTC,CASSLHYEQYF
TRBJ1-6,NA,TRBV21-1,NA,TGTGCCAGCCTGAAACTATTTCATAATTCACCCCTCCACTTT,CASLKLFHNSPLHF
TRBJ2-7,NA,TRBV6-5,few,TGTGCCAGCAGTTACTCGGTCGGCAGGATAAATAGGGAGCAGTACTTC,CASSYSVGRINREQYF
TRBJ2-5,TRBD1,TRBV3-1/TRBV3-2,NA,TGTGCCAGCTCGACAGGGTTTACGGAGACCCAGTACTTC,CASSTGFTETQYF
TRBJ1-1,TRBD1,TRBV6-5,NA,TGTGCCAGCACCGGACAGGGGGCTGACACTGAAGCTTTCTTT,CASTGQGADTEAFF
TRBJ2-3,TRBD1,TRBV10-3,once,TGTGCCATCAGAAAGGAACAGGGGGGCACAGATACGCAGTATTTT,CAIRKEQGGTDTQYF
TRBJ1-1,NA,TRBV30,NA,TGTGCCCACGGAGGGGTATCTGAAGCTTTCTTT,CAHGGVSEAFF
TRBJ1-4,NA,TRBV28,NA,TGTGCCAGCGGTTCAGACACCGGGGTTGCGACTAATGAAAAACTGTTTTTT,CASGSDTGVATNEKLFF
TRBJ1-2,NA,TRBV24-1,NA,TGTGCCACCAGTGACGCTAACTATGGCTACACCTTC,CATSDANYGYTF
TRBJ2-5,TRBD2,TRBV29-1,few,TGCAGCCAAGCGGGGGGGACCCAAGAGACCCAGTACTTC,CSQAGGTQETQYF
TRBJ2-7,TRBD2,TRBV28,NA,TGTGCCAGCAGTTCCCGTCGACTAGCGGGAGTACGCATTAAAGGGTACGAGCAGTACTTC,CASSSRRLAGVRIKGYEQYF
TRBJ1-6,NA,TRBV10-3,NA,TGTGCCATCAGGGGGACACATAGTAATTCACCCCTCCACTTT,CAIRGTHSNSPLHF
TRBJ1-2,NA,TRBV12-2,NA,TGTGCAAGTCGCTTAGGAGGACAGGGCGCTGGCTACACCTTC,CASRLGGQGAGYTF
TRBJ1-2,TRBD1,TRBV7-9,NA,TGTGCCAGCAGCTTTGGGACAGGGGGGAACTATGGCTACACCTTC,CASSFGTGGNYGYTF
TRBJ2-7,NA,TRBV6-5,few,TGTGCCAGCAGTCACCCCGCTGGGACAAACTACGAGCAGTACTTC,CASSHPAGTNYEQYF
TRBJ2-2,TRBD2,TRBV18,once,TGTGCCAGCTCACCAGCACTAGCGGGAATTAGCGACACCGGGGAGCTGTTTTTT,CASSPALAGISDTGELFF
TRBJ2-7,NA,TRBV19,NA,TGTGCCAGTAGAAAAAGACTGGATTCCTACGAGCAGTACTTC,CASRKRLDSYEQYF
TRBJ1-5,NA,TRBV6-8,NA,TGTGCCAGCAGTTTTCCCCAAAAAGGCGAGAGGACACCCAATCAGCCCCAGCATTTT,CASSFPQKGERTPNQPQHF
TRBJ2-1,TRBD1,TRBV14,NA,TGTGCCAGCAGCCAACAGGGGGCCTTCTACAATGAGCAGTTCTTC,CASSQQGAFYNEQFF
TRBJ1-1,TRBD1,TRBV11-2,NA,TGTGCCAGCAGCTTAGAGACAGGGATCCACACTGAAGCTTTCTTT,CASSLETGIHTEAFF
TRBJ1-2,NA,TRBV29-1,few,TGCAGCGTTGAACAGGGGCAGGGCGCCTATGGCTACACCTTC,CSVEQGQGAYGYTF
TRBJ2-4,TRBD1,TRBV7-3,NA,TGTGCCAGCAGCTCCCAAAATGGACAGGGGGCAAACATTCAGTACTTC,CASSSQNGQGANIQYF
TRBJ1-5,NA,TRBV27,once,TGTGCCAGCAGTTTAGGGCTCGTTTCTGGGAATCAGCCCCAGCATTTT,CASSLGLVSGNQPQHF
TRBJ2-7,TRBD2,TRBV5-4,NA,TGTGCCAGCAGCCCAGCGGGAGCGCTCCAATCCGTGCAGTACTTC,CASSPAGALQSVQYF
TRBJ1-2,TRBD1,TRBV6-4,NA,TGTGCCAGCAGTCCCCTGCCGGGACAGGGGACGGGAGGCTACACCTTC,CASSPLPGQGTGGYTF
TRBJ1-5,TRBD1,TRBV30,NA,TGTGCCTGGAACGCAGGGGGCGGCAATCAGCCCCAGCATTTT,CAWNAGGGNQPQHF
TRBJ2-1,TRBD2,TRBV19,NA,TGTGCCAGTAGTACCCCCAGTACTAGCGGGTACAATGAGCAGTTCTTC,CASSTPSTSGYNEQFF
TRBJ1-5,NA,TRBV24-1,few,TGTGCCACCAGTGAGGGGGCGAGGAACAATCAGCCCCAGCATTTT,CATSEGARNNQPQHF
TRBJ1-1,TRBD1,TRBV19,NA,TGTGCCAGTAGGAGAGGGGACAGGGGGCCGAACACTGAAGCTTTCTTT,CASRRGDRGPNTEAFF